The 30 T cell receptor beta chains below all came from one sample that was sequenced in a study of metastatic and nonmetastatic thyroid tumors. TCRdb re-called the PCR reads through MiXCR. There are more than 15,000 clones in the sample; 27% occur only once, and roughly 13% lies in the top ten. No patient had received any treatment before thyroid surgery. Source material: adjacent normal tissue. Receptors were obtained from a female donor with papillary thyroid cancer or a benign thyroid nodule (not recorded which). Some clones in this sample may be carry-over from other donors' samples.

This clone was picked up many times. The genes are TRBV5-1 and TRBJ2-7; D gene unclear. Per the germline V gene, CDR1 is SGHRS and CDR2 is YFSETQ. The CDR3 covers 13 residues. The ends were cut back, 2 bases at V and 3 bases at J, with 9 bases in the middle. DNA of the CDR3: TGCGCCAGCAGCTTAAGGGTTTTCTACGAGCAGTACTTC. Protein: CASSLRVFYEQYF.

The rearrangement joins TRBV11-2 to TRBJ2-7; 8 positions agree with TRBD1. CDR3 length: 16 amino acids. V was clipped by 0 bases and J by 2 bases; unmatched bases: 6. From germline, CDR1 is SGHAT and CDR2 FQNNGV. CDR3 DNA: TGTGCCAGCAGCTTAGACTCCGGACAGGGCACCTACGAGCAGTACTTC. Protein: CASSLDSGQGTYEQYF.

This clone was detected only a few times. The rearrangement uses TRBV27 and TRBJ2-1, with D perhaps TRBD2 (5 bases). Trimming took off 3 bases at V and 10 bases at J, with 10 bases between the two ends. The length of the CDR3 is 12 residues. Germline lookup yields CDR1 MNHEY and CDR2 SMNVEV (reference sequence). CDR3 sequence: CASSFRGNEQFF. CDR3 nucleotide sequence: TGTGCCAGCAGTTTCCGGGGAAACGAGCAGTTCTTC.

The chain links TRBV9 to TRBJ2-3; no clear D. With 4 bases removed from V and 4 bases from J, the gap between germline ends came to 10 bases. Germline loops: CDR1 SGDLS, CDR2 YYNGEE. There are 13 residues in the CDR3. In DNA, the CDR3 is TGTGCCAGCAGCACCATTGCCTCAGATACGCAGTATTTT. This codes for CASSTIASDTQYF.

The chain links TRBV27 to TRBJ2-2; D is unclear. The CDR3 runs to 13 residues. Trimming took off 3 bases at V and 7 bases at J, with 9 bases between the two ends. Looked up from germline, CDR1 is MNHEY and CDR2 is SMNVEV (reference sequence). This CDR3 reads CASSFLINGELFF. In DNA form, the CDR3 reads TGTGCCAGCAGTTTCTTGATTAACGGGGAGCTGTTTTTT.

A few counts support this clone. J is TRBJ2-7 and V is TRBV29-1; possible D gene TRBD2, 7 bases. The CDR3 runs to 12 residues. Trimming took 3 bases from V and 5 from J, leaving 11 bases between them. Germline assignment: CDR1 SQVTM and CDR2 ANQGSEA. The CDR3 DNA reads TGCAGCGTTGATAGGGGGGGCAACGAGCAGTACTTC. It yields the protein CSVDRGGNEQYF.

The genes are TRBV20-1 and TRBJ1-5; D is perhaps TRBD1 (5 bases). V gave up 3 bases and J gave up 7 bases, with 16 bases separating them. Germline V gives CDR1 DFQATT, CDR2 SNEGSKA (reference sequence). This CDR3 is built from 14 residues. CDR3 nucleotides: TGCAGTGCTAGTGGGGGACGGGTAGGACAGCCCCAGCATTTT. It codes for CSASGGRVGQPQHF.

As concerns this clone: The junction differs from germline at one of its ends, possibly a read error. The chain has TRBV12-3 or TRBV12-4 and TRBJ1-2, with TRBD1 as a possible D gene (5 bases). The CDR3 length is 12 residues. As DNA, the CDR3 is TGTGCCGTAGGACACCCTAACTATGTCTACACCTTC. This gives the protein CAVGHPNYVYTF.

V and J are TRBV6-1 and TRBJ1-2; TRBD1 matches at 7 bases. CDR1 and CDR2 (germline): MNHNS, SASEGT. This CDR3 has 15 residues. The V gene end was trimmed by 3 bases and the J gene end by 9 bases; junction bases not matched to a gene: 13. CDR3 sequence reads: CASSEFVQGKTSYTF. Here the CDR3 DNA reads TGTGCCAGCAGTGAGTTCGTACAGGGGAAAACTAGCTACACCTTC.

V and J are TRBV2 and TRBJ1-1; no clear D. The CDR3 covers 13 residues. Deletions cut 10 bases from V and 0 bases from J, with 12 bases between. CDR1 and CDR2 (germline): SNHLY, FYNNEI. The CDR3 is CATWEILNTEAFF. As DNA, the CDR3 is TGTGCCACTTGGGAGATACTGAACACTGAAGCTTTCTTT.

The chain carries TRBV9 and TRBJ2-3; tentative D call: TRBD2 (6 bases). CDR3 length: 14 amino acids. V was trimmed by 4 bases and J by 6 bases, leaving 15 bases between them. Germline CDR1 SGDLS, CDR2 YYNGEE. The CDR3 nucleotides are TGTGCCAGCAGCCCCACAGGAGGGGCGGATACGCAGTATTTT. Protein sequence: CASSPTGGADTQYF.

Only a few counts were recorded for this clone. CDR3 in DNA: TGTGCCATCAGTGGACGACAAGCTATCTATGGCTACACCTTC. Its protein is CAISGRQAIYGYTF. The chain joins TRBV10-3 to TRBJ1-2; unclear D gene. CDR3 length: 14 amino acids. Per the germline V gene, CDR1 is ENHRY and CDR2 is SYGVKD. The V and J ends lost 4 bases and 4 bases respectively, with 13 bases between them.

This clone is classed as medium-sized. V and J are TRBV18 and TRBJ1-3; no reliable D call. The CDR3 length is 15 residues. V gave up 3 bases and J gave up 0 bases, with 9 bases separating them. Germline V CDR1 and CDR2: KGHSH, LQKENI. CDR3 sequence reads: CASSPLDISGNTIYF. The CDR3 region has the DNA TGTGCCAGCTCACCCCTCGACATCTCTGGAAACACCATATATTTT.

This clone is deemed medium-sized. The rearrangement links TRBV30 to TRBJ2-1, with D unclear. Germline V gene lookup returns CDR1 GTSNPN and CDR2 SVGIG (reference sequence). Deletions cut 3 bases from V and 6 bases from J, with 9 bases between. The CDR3 length is 12 residues. Here the CDR3 DNA reads TGTGCCTGGAGGGTGGCAGTCAATGAGCAGTTCTTC. Amino acid sequence: CAWRVAVNEQFF.

This clone was counted only a few times. The gene calls are TRBV30 and TRBJ2-2; TRBD2 aligns across 14 bases. Germline-derived CDR1 and CDR2 are GTSNPN and SVGIG (reference sequence). The CDR3 loop spans 15 amino acids. V was clipped by 0 bases and J by 6 bases; unmatched bases: 0. The CDR3 nucleotides are TGTGCCTGGAGTGTGACTAGCGGGAGGGCCGGGGAGCTGTTTTTT. This gives the protein CAWSVTSGRAGELFF.

The chain is built from TRBV5-8 and TRBJ1-3; D unclear. Germline loops: CDR1 SGHTS, CDR2 YDEGEE. The CDR3 loop spans 15 amino acids. V shed 4 bases and J shed 0 bases, with 11 bases lying between them. The CDR3: CASSQLGYSGNTIYF. For the CDR3, the DNA is TGTGCCAGCAGCCAATTAGGTTACTCTGGAAACACCATATATTTT.

Turning to this clone: Sequence at one end of the junction differs from germline and may be a read error. This chain uses TRBV6-2 or TRBV6-3 with TRBJ1-1; unclear D gene. The germline gives CDR1 MNHEY, CDR2 SVGEGT. This CDR3 region has 13 residues. The CDR3 DNA sequence: TGTGCGAGCAGTTACTCACCGAACTCTGACGCTTTCTTT. Protein: CASSYSPNSDAFF.

The chain joins TRBV19 to TRBJ1-5; 9 bases fit TRBD1. V lost 3 bases, J lost 6 bases, and 6 bases stayed unmatched. Germline CDR1 is LNHDA and CDR2 is SQIVND (reference sequence). The CDR3 is 15 amino acids. CDR3 in DNA: TGTGCCAGTAGTATCGACAGGGGGTCAAGTCAGCCCCAGCATTTT. It is translated as CASSIDRGSSQPQHF.

The chain couples TRBV7-3 to TRBJ2-3; D is perhaps TRBD2 (6 bases). The V gene's germline CDR1 is SGHTA and CDR2 FQGTGA. The CDR3 has 15 amino acids. V lost 0 bases and J 4 bases, leaving 11 bases between the germline ends. The CDR3 loop is CASSLTSGESDTQYF. The CDR3 nucleotides read TGTGCCAGCAGCTTAACCTCGGGAGAGTCAGATACGCAGTATTTT.

The chain has TRBV12-3 or TRBV12-4 and TRBJ1-2; D is unclear. This CDR3 region has 13 residues. With 2 bases removed from V and 3 bases from J, the gap between germline ends came to 7 bases. CDR3 sequence: CASSLSADYGYTF. In DNA form, the CDR3 reads TGTGCCAGCAGTTTATCAGCGGACTATGGCTACACCTTC.

This rearrangement joins TRBV11-2 to TRBJ2-5; TRBD1 matches 8 bases. The germline CDR1 and CDR2 sequences are SGHAT and FQNNGV. This CDR3 comprises 17 residues. Trimming removed 5 bases from V and 3 bases from J; junction bases left unmatched: 14. CDR3: CASSPPGQAVRKETQYF. The CDR3 DNA reads as TGTGCCAGCAGCCCACCGGGACAGGCGGTCAGAAAAGAGACCCAGTACTTC.

This clone was seen a few times. One junction end disagrees with the germline gene, perhaps due to a read error. V and J are TRBV6-4 and TRBJ2-1; 10 bases are a match to TRBD2. The CDR3 is 17 residues long. Germline lookup yields CDR1 MRHNA and CDR2 SNTAGT. The CDR3 nucleotides are TGTGCCAGCAGTGACCCCACCACTAGCGGGACAAACAATGGGCAGTTCTTC. Its translation is CASSDPTTSGTNNGQFF.

The J gene is TRBJ2-7, the V gene TRBV20-1; D is possibly TRBD1 (6 bases). The CDR3 covers 14 residues. Germline V gives CDR1 DFQATT, CDR2 SNEGSKA (reference sequence). Trimming cost V 5 bases and J 6 bases, with 20 bases left between them. The CDR3 DNA reads as TGCAGTGCTTTTAAGCGGACACAGGGACCCGAGCAGTACTTC. Translation gives CSAFKRTQGPEQYF.

J is TRBJ1-1 and V is TRBV30; D may be TRBD1 (6 bases). V was pared by 0 bases and J by 4 bases, with 12 bases between. This CDR3 spans 14 amino acids. Germline CDR1 and CDR2: GTSNPN and SVGIG (reference sequence). This CDR3 is CAWSVQGWSTEAFF. The CDR3 coding sequence is TGTGCCTGGAGTGTACAGGGTTGGAGCACTGAAGCTTTCTTT.

The rearrangement joins TRBV28 to TRBJ1-6; TRBD1 agrees at 7 bases. There are 14 residues in the CDR3. Germline V gives CDR1 MDHEN, CDR2 SYDVKM. With 6 bases clipped from V and 9 bases from J, the junction kept 8 bases outside the gene matches. The CDR3 bases are TGTGCCAGCAGAACAGGGGAGGGTCGTTCACCCCTCCACTTT. As protein: CASRTGEGRSPLHF.

The chain carries TRBV5-1 and TRBJ1-2; D gene unclear. The CDR3 has 14 amino acids. Trimming took off 0 bases at V and 2 bases at J, with 8 bases between the two ends. Germline assignment: CDR1 SGHRS and CDR2 YFSETQ. In nucleotides, the CDR3 is TGCGCCAGCAGCTTGGATCCGGGGAACTATGGCTACACCTTC. Translation: CASSLDPGNYGYTF.

Ten or more counts support this clone. The rearrangement uses TRBV28 and TRBJ1-5; no clear D. The CDR3 is made up of 13 amino acids. Germline assignment: CDR1 MDHEN and CDR2 SYDVKM. V lost 3 bases and J 1 base, leaving 4 bases between the germline ends. The DNA for the CDR3 is TGTGCCAGCAGTTTTGACAGCAATCAGCCCCAGCATTTT. Its translation is CASSFDSNQPQHF.

This clone has ten or more counts. Just one base apart from a much larger clone, this may be a read error. This chain connects TRBV12-3 or TRBV12-4 to TRBJ1-2; possible D gene TRBD1, 5 bases. This CDR3 spans 13 amino acids. Trimming removed 3 bases at V and 6 bases at J, with 11 bases between. CDR3 sequence (DNA): TGTGCCAGCAGTTTTCCAGGGCCCGATGGCTACACCTTC. Protein sequence: CASSFPGPDGYTF.

This clone was picked up a small number of times. At the DNA level, this CDR3 is encoded by other sequences in the same sample as well. The rearrangement joins TRBV9 to TRBJ2-2; 16 nucleotides match TRBD2. V shed 4 bases, J shed 4 bases, and the junction held 4 bases outside the gene matches. This CDR3 contains 17 residues. Germline V gives CDR1 SGDLS, CDR2 YYNGEE. The CDR3 bases are TGTGCCAGCAGCCCGGGACTAGCGGGAGGGTCCACCGGGGAGCTGTTTTTT. Residues: CASSPGLAGGSTGELFF.

By sample fraction, this clone is medium-sized. This sequence joins TRBV27 and TRBJ2-3; 10 bases fit TRBD2. The CDR3 has 20 amino acids. Germline values: CDR1 MNHEY, CDR2 SMNVEV (reference sequence). With V trimmed by 1 base and J by 0 bases, 13 bases remained unmatched. The CDR3 is CASSLYSGTSVFPSTDTQYF. DNA of the CDR3: TGTGCCAGCAGTTTATATTCCGGGACTAGCGTTTTCCCTAGCACAGATACGCAGTATTTT.